These 22 T cell receptor beta chains share one sample of origin, sequenced in a study of neurological immune-mediated disorders. MiXCR was run by TCRdb on the 5' RACE reads, yielding one entry per CDR3 protein. The sample carries 77,000 or so distinct CDR3 sequences, under 10% recorded once. Input material: PBMCs. The receptor set was obtained from a man aged 45-60 years in good health.

On this clonotype itself: A much larger clone lies a single base off, so this may be a read error. This chain joins TRBV28 and TRBJ2-7; 7 bases fit TRBD1. CDR1 is MDHEN and CDR2 is SYDVKM in the germline V gene. The CDR3 is 13 residues long. In nucleotides, the CDR3 is TGTACCAGCAGTTGGTCCCCAGGGGGCGAGCAGTACTTC. Translated: CTSSWSPGGEQYF.

The sample holds many counts of this clonotype. The chain carries TRBV4-1 and TRBJ1-1; weak D call: TRBD1 (5 bases). Germline assignment: CDR1 MGHRA and CDR2 YSYEKL. V lost 0 bases and J lost 1, with 12 bases in between. The CDR3 is 16 amino acids. The CDR3 loop is CASSQDSKGRNTEAFF. CDR3 in DNA: TGCGCCAGCAGCCAAGATTCGAAGGGGCGGAACACTGAAGCTTTCTTT.

Many counts were recorded for this clonotype. The CDR3 is CASNRVATGTEAFF. CDR3 coding DNA: TGTGCCAGCAACAGGGTGGCAACCGGCACTGAAGCTTTCTTT. The chain links TRBV28 to TRBJ1-1; possibly TRBD1 for D (6 bases). Deletions cut 7 bases from V and 4 bases from J, with 16 bases between. This CDR3 contains 14 residues. Per germline, CDR1 MDHEN and CDR2 SYDVKM.

This clonotype was detected many times. The chain recombines TRBV3-1 with TRBJ2-4; TRBD1 agrees at 9 bases. Germline V gives CDR1 LGHDT, CDR2 YNNKEL (reference sequence). The CDR3 runs 14 residues. The J segment lost 7 bases and the V segment lost 4 bases, leaving 5 bases of the junction unmatched. The CDR3 bases are TGTGCCAGCAGCCCCGGCGGACAGGGGAACATTCAGTACTTC. Its protein product is CASSPGGQGNIQYF.

This sequence joins TRBV5-1 and TRBJ2-1; D is unresolved. The CDR3 is made up of 14 amino acids. Trimming took 7 bases from V and 0 from J, leaving 11 bases between them. Germline CDR1 is SGHRS and CDR2 is YFSETQ. As DNA, the CDR3 is TGCGCCAGCCCGGCTCTAAGCTCCTACAATGAGCAGTTCTTC. This encodes CASPALSSYNEQFF. The full variable domain, in which reference TRBV5-1 and TRBJ2-1 provide the parts outside the CDR3, is KAGVTQTPRYLIKTRGQQVTLSCSPISGHRSVSWYQQTPGQGLQFLFEYFSETQRNKGNFPGRFSGRQFSNSRSEMNVSTLELGDSALYLCASPALSSYNEQFFGPGTRLTVL.

This clonotype was picked up many times. V usage is TRBV20-1 and J usage is TRBJ2-7; a weak D match, TRBD2 (7 bases). V dropped 3 bases and J dropped 0 bases, with 9 bases sitting between them. CDR1 is DFQATT and CDR2 is SNEGSKA in the germline V gene (reference sequence). The CDR3 totals 13 residues. Written as DNA, the CDR3 is TGCAGTGCTAGGGGGGGGCTCTCCTACGAGCAGTACTTC. It specifies CSARGGLSYEQYF.

This clonotype was counted at least ten times. V is TRBV5-1 and J is TRBJ2-7, with 9 positions matching TRBD1. The J segment lost 0 bases and the V segment lost 1 base, leaving 11 bases of the junction unmatched. From germline, CDR1 is SGHRS and CDR2 YFSETQ. This CDR3 contains 18 residues. CDR3 in amino acids: CASSLPVPGQGISYEQYF. The CDR3 DNA reads TGCGCCAGCAGCTTGCCCGTACCGGGACAGGGCATCTCCTACGAGCAGTACTTC.

This clonotype was seen at least ten times. The chain is built from TRBV12-3 or TRBV12-4 and TRBJ2-7; the match to TRBD1 covers 8 bases. CDR3 length equals 14 residues. V gave up 8 bases and J gave up 3 bases; unmatched junction bases: 9. CDR3 coding DNA: TGTGCCAGCGGGGAACCAGGGGGCCGCTACGAGCAGTACTTC. Translating gives CASGEPGGRYEQYF.

The CDR3 here is CASSFFGNLREFF. CDR3 nucleotides: TGTGCCAGCAGCTTCTTCGGGAACCTCCGGGAGTTCTTC. The rearrangement links TRBV7-2 to TRBJ2-1; TRBD2 is a possible D gene (5 bases). The V end was cut by 3 bases, the J end by 14 bases, with 17 bases between. Germline V gene sequence: CDR1 SGHTA, CDR2 FQGNSA. CDR3 length: 13 residues.

For this clonotype: A read error may explain this, as a much larger clone is one base away. The gene calls are TRBV20-1 and TRBJ1-2; no clear D. CDR1 is DFQATT, CDR2 SNEGSKA, per germline (reference sequence). The CDR3 runs 17 residues. Between the trimmed V and J ends, which lost 0 bases and 1 base, there was a span of 18 bases. The CDR3 is CSARERKLEDYNYGYTF. The CDR3 nucleotides read TGCAGTGCTAGAGAGAGGAAGCTGGAAGATTATAACTATGGCTACACCTTC.

This clonotype was seen ten or more times. The CDR3 nucleotides read TGTGCCAGCAGCGCTACCAGGGCAGATACGCAGTATTTT. Encoded protein: CASSATRADTQYF. This chain links TRBV14 with TRBJ2-3; D is perhaps TRBD1 (5 bases). This CDR3 comprises 13 residues. The ends were cut back, 5 bases at V and 4 bases at J, with 10 bases in the middle. Germline loops: CDR1 SGHDN, CDR2 FVKESK. The full variable domain, its missing parts supplied by reference TRBV14 and TRBJ2-3, is EAGVTQFPSHSVIEKGQTVTLRCDPISGHDNLYWYRRVMGKEIKFLLHFVKESKQDESGMPNNRFLAERTGGTYSTLKVQPAELEDSGVYFCASSATRADTQYFGPGTRLTVL.

This clonotype was counted many times. This chain links TRBV7-6 with TRBJ1-1, with D unclear. The CDR3 covers 13 residues. CDR1 is SGHVS and CDR2 is FNYEAQ in the germline V gene. Trimming removed 5 bases at V and 1 base at J, with 8 bases between. CDR3 residues: CASSAAENTEAFF. As DNA, the CDR3 is TGTGCCAGCAGCGCCGCAGAGAACACTGAAGCTTTCTTT.

This clonotype came up many times. The J gene is TRBJ2-5, the V gene TRBV6-6, with D perhaps TRBD1 or TRBD2 (5 bases each). The CDR3 runs 16 residues. V shed 0 bases and J shed 2 bases, with 13 bases lying between them. Germline V gene sequence: CDR1 MNHNY, CDR2 SVGAGI (reference sequence). CDR3 nucleotide sequence: TGTGCCAGCAGTTACTCGGCCGGGACCACACAAGAGACCCAGTACTTC. This gives the protein CASSYSAGTTQETQYF.

This clonotype was found many times. The chain links TRBV5-1 to TRBJ2-1; 12 nucleotides agree with TRBD2. CDR3 length: 15 amino acids. V was pared by 4 bases and J by 9 bases, with 8 bases of the junction left unmatched. Germline CDR1 is SGHRS and CDR2 is YFSETQ. The CDR3 reads CASSPSSGRAVEQFF. The CDR3 region has the DNA TGCGCCAGCAGCCCTTCTAGCGGGAGGGCCGTTGAGCAGTTCTTC.

In its sample, this clonotype was seen a few times. The rearrangement uses TRBV20-1 and TRBJ2-1; D is possibly TRBD2 (6 bases). This CDR3 has 12 residues. CDR1 is DFQATT, CDR2 SNEGSKA, per germline (reference sequence). The germline V and J ends were trimmed by 6 bases and 6 bases, with 12 bases remaining between them. The CDR3 DNA reads as TGCAGTGCGGAGCGGGCACGCAATGAGCAGTTCTTC. Residues: CSAERARNEQFF.

Many counts were recorded for this clonotype. The chain carries TRBV15 and TRBJ1-2, with D possibly matching TRBD1 (6 bases). V shed 0 bases and J shed 8 bases, with 16 bases lying between them. Per the germline V gene, CDR1 is LNHNV and CDR2 is YYDKDF (reference sequence). CDR3 length equals 15 residues. As DNA, the CDR3 is TGTGCCACCAGCAGAGATCCCCGGGGGCGCAAGGGCTACACCTTC. This encodes CATSRDPRGRKGYTF.

The V gene is TRBV20-1, the J gene TRBJ1-2, with D uncertain. Germline CDR1 DFQATT, CDR2 SNEGSKA (reference sequence). The length of the CDR3 is 13 residues. V dropped 0 bases and J dropped 4 bases, with 9 bases sitting between them. This CDR3 reads CSARDTGSYGYTF. CDR3 nucleotide sequence: TGCAGTGCTAGAGATACGGGGTCCTATGGCTACACCTTC.

This chain joins TRBV5-1 and TRBJ2-7; TRBD1 might be the D (6 bases). Germline CDR1 reads SGHRS; CDR2 reads YFSETQ. The CDR3 covers 15 residues. CDR3 residues: CTISPQQGVPHEQYF. The CDR3 nucleotides read TGCACCATCAGCCCTCAACAGGGAGTCCCCCACGAGCAGTACTTC.

In its sample, this clonotype was seen a few times. The chain combines TRBV6-1 with TRBJ2-7; 9 bases map to TRBD1. Trimming at V came to 10 bases and at J to 2 bases, leaving 6 bases not matched to a gene. The CDR3 extends over 13 amino acids. The germline gives CDR1 MNHNS, CDR2 SASEGT. CDR3 protein: CAIGDRAPYEQYF. CDR3 in DNA: TGTGCCATCGGGGACAGGGCCCCCTACGAGCAGTACTTC.

This clonotype was observed many times. This chain links TRBV6-5 with TRBJ1-5; 11 nucleotides align to TRBD1. Germline V gives CDR1 MNHEY, CDR2 SVGAGI. The V segment lost 2 bases and the J segment 7 bases; nucleotides outside the gene matches: 1. This CDR3 comprises 14 residues. CDR3 region: CASSYRDRGQPQHF. The CDR3, as DNA: TGTGCCAGCAGTTACCGGGACAGGGGGCAGCCCCAGCATTTT.

This clonotype showed up many times. The chain recombines TRBV5-1 with TRBJ2-5; no reliable D call. Germline assignment: CDR1 SGHRS and CDR2 YFSETQ. V gave up 4 bases and J gave up 2 bases, with 15 bases separating them. CDR3 length equals 15 residues. The CDR3, as DNA: TGCGCCAGCAGCCCGGCGCCACCCATTCAAGAGACCCAGTACTTC. It translates to CASSPAPPIQETQYF.

This clonotype was recorded many times. This chain connects TRBV9 to TRBJ2-3; 12 bases are a match to TRBD2. V gave up 4 bases and J gave up 5 bases; unmatched junction bases: 8. Looked up from germline, CDR1 is SGDLS and CDR2 is YYNGEE. The CDR3 contains 16 residues. CDR3 nucleotide sequence: TGTGCCAGCAGCCCCCCTAGCGGGGGGGCGAGAGATACGCAGTATTTT. Residues: CASSPPSGGARDTQYF.